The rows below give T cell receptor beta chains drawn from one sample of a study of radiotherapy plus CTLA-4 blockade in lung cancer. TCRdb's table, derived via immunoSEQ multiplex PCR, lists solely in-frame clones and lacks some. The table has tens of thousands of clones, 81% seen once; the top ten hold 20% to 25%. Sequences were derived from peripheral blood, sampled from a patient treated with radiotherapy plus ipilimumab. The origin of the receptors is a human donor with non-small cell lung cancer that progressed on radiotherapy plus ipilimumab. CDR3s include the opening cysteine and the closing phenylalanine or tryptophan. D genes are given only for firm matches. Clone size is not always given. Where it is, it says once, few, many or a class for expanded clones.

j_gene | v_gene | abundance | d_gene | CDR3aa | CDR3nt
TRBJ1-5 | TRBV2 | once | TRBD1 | CASHGTGSQPQHF | TGTGCCAGCCACGGGACAGGAAGCCAGCCCCAGCATTTT
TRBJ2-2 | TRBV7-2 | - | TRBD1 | CASSPGTAGELFF | TGTGCCAGCAGCCCTGGGACAGCCGGGGAGCTGTTTTTT
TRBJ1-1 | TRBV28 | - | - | CASSLVGGTGREAFF | TGTGCCAGCAGTTTGGTCGGGGGTACGGGGCGGGAAGCTTTCTTT
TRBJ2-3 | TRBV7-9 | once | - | CASSSRQGDTQYF | TGTGCCAGCAGCTCCCGCCAGGGGGATACGCAGTATTTT
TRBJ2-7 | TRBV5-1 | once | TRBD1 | CASSRTGDPINYEQYF | TGCGCCAGCAGCCGCACAGGGGACCCTATCAACTACGAGCAGTACTTC
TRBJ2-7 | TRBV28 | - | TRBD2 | CASSGGGRGIVGTRSYEQYF | TGTGCCAGCAGTGGGGGGGGTAGGGGCATTGTGGGGACTAGGTCCTACGAGCAGTACTTC
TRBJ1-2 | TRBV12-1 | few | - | CASSFAQDRGNYGYTF | TGTGCCAGCAGCTTTGCGCAGGACAGAGGAAACTATGGCTACACCTTC
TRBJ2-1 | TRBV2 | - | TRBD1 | CASMGQGYYNEQFF | TGTGCCAGTATGGGACAGGGGTATTACAATGAGCAGTTCTTC
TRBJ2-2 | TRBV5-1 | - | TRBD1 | CASSLALGTGGTGELFF | TGCGCCAGCAGCTTGGCCCTCGGGACAGGGGGCACCGGGGAGCTGTTTTTT
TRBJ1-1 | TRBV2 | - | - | CANSWGVGTEAFF | TGTGCCAACTCCTGGGGAGTGGGCACTGAAGCTTTCTTT
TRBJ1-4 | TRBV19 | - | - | CASSRLSNEKLFF | TGTGCCAGTAGCAGGCTCTCCAATGAAAAACTGTTTTTT
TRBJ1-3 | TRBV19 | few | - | CASSSELSSGNTIYF | TGTGCCAGCTCCTCTGAATTGAGCTCTGGAAACACCATATATTTT
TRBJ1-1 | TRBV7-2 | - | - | CASSLGTANTEAFF | TGTGCCAGCAGCTTAGGGACAGCGAACACTGAAGCCTTCTTT
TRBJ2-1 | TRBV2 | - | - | CASRVDIYNEQFF | TGTGCCAGCAGGGTCGACATCTACAATGAGCAGTTCTTC
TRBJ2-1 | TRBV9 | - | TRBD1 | CASAKGAYLTDEQFF | TGTGCCAGCGCTAAGGGGGCCTACTTAACCGATGAGCAGTTCTTC
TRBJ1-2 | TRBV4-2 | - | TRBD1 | CASSQGSGQGSHGYTF | TGTGCCAGCAGCCAAGGGTCTGGACAGGGCAGCCATGGCTACACCTTC
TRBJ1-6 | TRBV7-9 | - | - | CASSPQTWNSPLHF | TGTGCCAGCAGCCCCCAGACTTGGAATTCACCCCTCCACTTT
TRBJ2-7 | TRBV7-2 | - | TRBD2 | CASSLGTTSSLGQYF | TGTGCCAGCAGCTTGGGGACTACCAGTTCCTTGGGGCAGTACTTC
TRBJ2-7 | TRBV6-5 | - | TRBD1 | CASSTTGGYEQYF | TGTGCCAGCAGTACCACAGGGGGCTACGAGCAGTACTTC
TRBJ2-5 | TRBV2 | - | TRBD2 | CATSQRGGQETQYF | TGTGCCACCTCCCAGCGGGGGGGCCAAGAGACCCAGTACTTC
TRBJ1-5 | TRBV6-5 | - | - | CASRRQANQPQHF | TGTGCCAGCAGAAGACAGGCTAATCAGCCCCAGCATTTT
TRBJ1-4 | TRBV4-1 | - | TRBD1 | CASSYRGNEKLFF | TGCGCCAGCTCTTACAGGGGTAATGAAAAACTGTTTTTT
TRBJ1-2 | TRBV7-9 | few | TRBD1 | CASSSLGTGQGSSGYTF | TGTGCCAGCAGCTCTCTAGGAACGGGACAGGGATCGAGTGGCTACACCTTC
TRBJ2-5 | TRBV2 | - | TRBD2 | CASSAGLAGGGETQYF | TGTGCCAGCAGCGCGGGACTAGCGGGGGGTGGAGAGACCCAGTACTTC
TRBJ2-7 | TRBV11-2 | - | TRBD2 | CASSLALSGGARYEQYF | TGTGCCAGCAGCTTAGCCCTTAGCGGGGGTGCTCGCTACGAGCAGTACTTC
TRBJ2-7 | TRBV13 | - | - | CASSSRGSYEQYF | TGTGCCAGCAGCTCACGGGGCTCCTACGAGCAGTACTTC
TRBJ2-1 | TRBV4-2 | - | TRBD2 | CASSQDPLAGYNEQFF | TGTGCCAGCAGCCAAGATCCGCTAGCGGGGTACAATGAGCAGTTCTTC
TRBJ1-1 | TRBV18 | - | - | CASSPSWRDTEAFF | TGTGCCAGCTCACCATCATGGAGGGACACTGAAGCTTTCTTT
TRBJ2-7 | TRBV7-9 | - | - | CASSLVPQTGTYEQYF | TGTGCCAGCAGCTTAGTACCCCAGACAGGTACCTACGAGCAGTACTTC
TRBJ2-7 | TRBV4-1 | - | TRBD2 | CASSLRLASVYEQYF | TGCGCCAGCAGCCTCCGACTAGCATCAGTTTACGAGCAGTACTTC
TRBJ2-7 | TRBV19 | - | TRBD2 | CASSETSGGPYYEQYF | TGTGCCAGTAGTGAAACTAGCGGGGGACCTTATTACGAGCAGTACTTC
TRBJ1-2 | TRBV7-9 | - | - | CASSLVPGVGGYTF | TGTGCCAGCAGCTTAGTCCCGGGTGTAGGTGGCTACACCTTC
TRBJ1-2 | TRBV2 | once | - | CASSGGAGGIYGYTF | TGTGCCAGCAGTGGGGGAGCGGGGGGTATATATGGCTACACCTTC
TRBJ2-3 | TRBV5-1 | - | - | CASSPGLQDTQYF | TGCGCCAGCAGCCCGGGACTCCAAGATACGCAGTATTTT
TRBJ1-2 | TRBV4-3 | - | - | CASSQGAGTNYGYTF | TGCGCCAGCAGCCAAGGGGCAGGAACTAACTATGGCTACACCTTC
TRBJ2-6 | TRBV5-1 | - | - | CASSFIDRGSSGANVLTF | TGCGCCAGCAGCTTTATAGACCGGGGGAGCTCTGGGGCCAACGTCCTGACTTTC
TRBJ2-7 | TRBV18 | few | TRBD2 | CASSQLGGDAYEQYF | TGTGCCAGCTCACAACTGGGGGGGGATGCCTACGAGCAGTACTTC
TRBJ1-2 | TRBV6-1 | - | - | CASSELRETHTYTF | TGTGCCAGCAGTGAATTAAGGGAGACCCACACCTACACCTTC
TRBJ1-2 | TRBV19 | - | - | CASSIPGANYGYTF | TGTGCCAGTAGTATCCCGGGAGCTAACTATGGCTACACCTTC
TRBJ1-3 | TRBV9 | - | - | CASSVSLGVGGGNTIYF | TGTGCCAGCAGCGTATCCCTCGGGGTGGGGGGAGGAAACACCATATATTTT
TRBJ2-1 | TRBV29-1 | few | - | CSVLGGGLNEQFF | TGCAGCGTTCTGGGGGGGGGCCTCAATGAGCAGTTCTTC
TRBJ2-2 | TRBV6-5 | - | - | CASYEDTGELFF | TGTGCCAGCTATGAGGACACCGGGGAGCTGTTTTTT
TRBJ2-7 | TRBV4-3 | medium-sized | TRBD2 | CASSQEAAGVPSYEQYF | TGCGCCAGCAGCCAAGAGGCGGCGGGGGTTCCCTCCTACGAGCAGTACTTC
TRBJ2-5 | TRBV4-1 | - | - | CASSQGHGPQETQYF | TGCGCCAGCAGCCAAGGTCATGGGCCCCAAGAGACCCAGTACTTC
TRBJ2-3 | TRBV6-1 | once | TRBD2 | CASSELAGVRTDTQYF | TGTGCCAGCAGCGAACTAGCGGGGGTTCGCACAGATACGCAGTATTTT
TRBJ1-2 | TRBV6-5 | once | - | CASSYSHGTPYGYTF | TGTGCCAGCAGTTACTCGCACGGGACACCCTATGGCTACACCTTC
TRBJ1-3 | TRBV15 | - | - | CATSRDLVRGIGGNTIYF | TGTGCCACCAGCAGAGATTTGGTCCGGGGGATAGGGGGAAACACCATATATTTT